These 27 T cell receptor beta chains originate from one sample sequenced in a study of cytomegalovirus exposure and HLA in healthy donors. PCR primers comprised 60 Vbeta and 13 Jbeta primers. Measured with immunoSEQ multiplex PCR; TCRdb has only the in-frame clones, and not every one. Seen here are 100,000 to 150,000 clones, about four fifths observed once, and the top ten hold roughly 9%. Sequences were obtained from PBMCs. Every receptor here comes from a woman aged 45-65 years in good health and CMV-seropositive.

This chain's CDR3 is CASSGQFTEAFF. The CDR3 DNA follows: TGTGCCAGCAGTGGACAGTTCACTGAAGCTTTCTTT. The V call is TRBV6-1, the J call TRBJ1-1, with D possibly being TRBD1 (5 bases). The CDR3 runs to 12 residues. V was trimmed by 4 bases and J by 4 bases, leaving 7 bases between them. Germline V gene sequence: CDR1 MNHNS, CDR2 SASEGT.

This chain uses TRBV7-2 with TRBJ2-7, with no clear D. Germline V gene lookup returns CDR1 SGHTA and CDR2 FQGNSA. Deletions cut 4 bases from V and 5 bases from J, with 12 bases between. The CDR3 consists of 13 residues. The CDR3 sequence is CASSSNPGDEQYF. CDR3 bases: TGTGCCAGCAGCTCGAATCCAGGCGACGAGCAGTACTTC.

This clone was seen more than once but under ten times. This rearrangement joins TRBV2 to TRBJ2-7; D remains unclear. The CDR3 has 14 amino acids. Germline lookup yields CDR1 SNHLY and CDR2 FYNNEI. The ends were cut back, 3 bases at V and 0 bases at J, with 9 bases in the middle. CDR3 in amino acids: CASSDNSLSYEQYF. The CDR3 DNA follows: TGTGCCAGCAGTGACAACAGCCTCTCCTACGAGCAGTACTTC.

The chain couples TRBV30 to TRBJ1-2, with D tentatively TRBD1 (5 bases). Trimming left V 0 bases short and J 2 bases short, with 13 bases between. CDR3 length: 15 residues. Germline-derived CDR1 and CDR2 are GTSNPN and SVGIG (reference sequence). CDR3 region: CAWSVRRGGNYGYTF. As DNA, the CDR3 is TGTGCCTGGAGTGTACGAAGGGGCGGCAACTATGGCTACACCTTC.

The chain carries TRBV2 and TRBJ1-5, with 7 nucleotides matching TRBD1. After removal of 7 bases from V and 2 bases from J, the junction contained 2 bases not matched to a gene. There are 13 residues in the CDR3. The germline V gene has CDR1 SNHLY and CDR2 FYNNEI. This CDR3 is CASNGQGNQPQHF. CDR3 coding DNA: TGTGCCAGCAATGGACAGGGCAATCAGCCCCAGCATTTT.

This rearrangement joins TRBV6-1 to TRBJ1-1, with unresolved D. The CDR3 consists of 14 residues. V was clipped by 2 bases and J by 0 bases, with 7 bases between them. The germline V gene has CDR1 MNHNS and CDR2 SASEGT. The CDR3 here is CASSETVLNTEAFF. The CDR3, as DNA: TGTGCCAGCAGTGAAACAGTGTTGAACACTGAAGCTTTCTTT.

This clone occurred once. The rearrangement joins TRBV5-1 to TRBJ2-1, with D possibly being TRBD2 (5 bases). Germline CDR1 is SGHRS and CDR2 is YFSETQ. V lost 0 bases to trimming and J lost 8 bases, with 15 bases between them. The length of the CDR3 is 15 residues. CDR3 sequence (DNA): TGCGCCAGCAGCTTGGCAGCGGCCATTGTTGATGAGCAGTTCTTC. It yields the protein CASSLAAAIVDEQFF.

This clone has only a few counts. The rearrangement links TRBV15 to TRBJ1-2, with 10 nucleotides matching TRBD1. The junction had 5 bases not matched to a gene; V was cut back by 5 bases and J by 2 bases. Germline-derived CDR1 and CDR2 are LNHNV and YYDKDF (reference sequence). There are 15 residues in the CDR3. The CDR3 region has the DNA TGTGCCACCAGCCGGGACAGGGGAACAAACTATGGCTACACCTTC. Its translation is CATSRDRGTNYGYTF.

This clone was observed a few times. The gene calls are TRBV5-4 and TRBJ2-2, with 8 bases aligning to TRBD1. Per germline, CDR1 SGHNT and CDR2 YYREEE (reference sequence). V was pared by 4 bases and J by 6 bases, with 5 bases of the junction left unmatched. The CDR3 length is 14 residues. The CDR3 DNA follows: TGTGCCAGCAGCCTACAGGGGGAGTCCGGGGAGCTGTTTTTT. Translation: CASSLQGESGELFF.

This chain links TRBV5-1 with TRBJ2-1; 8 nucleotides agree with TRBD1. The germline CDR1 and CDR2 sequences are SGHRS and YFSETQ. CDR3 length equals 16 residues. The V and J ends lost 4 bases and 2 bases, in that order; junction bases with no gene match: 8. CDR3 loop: CASSQRQTGAYNEQFF. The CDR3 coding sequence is TGCGCCAGCAGCCAGAGACAGACAGGGGCCTACAATGAGCAGTTCTTC.

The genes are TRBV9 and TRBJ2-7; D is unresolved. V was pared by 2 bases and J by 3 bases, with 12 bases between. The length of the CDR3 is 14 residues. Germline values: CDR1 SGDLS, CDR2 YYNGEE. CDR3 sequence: CASSVGFSYYEQYF. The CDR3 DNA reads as TGTGCCAGCAGCGTCGGGTTCTCCTACTACGAGCAGTACTTC.

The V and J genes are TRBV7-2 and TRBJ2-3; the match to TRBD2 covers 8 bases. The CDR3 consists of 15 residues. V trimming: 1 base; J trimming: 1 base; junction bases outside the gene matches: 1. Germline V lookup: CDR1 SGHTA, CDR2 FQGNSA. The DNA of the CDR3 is TGTGCCAGCAGCTTAGTTAGCGGGGGCACAGATACGCAGTATTTT. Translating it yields CASSLVSGGTDTQYF.

CDR3 amino acids: CASSPRTALNTEAFF. The CDR3 DNA reads as TGTGCCAGCAGCCCCCGGACAGCTTTGAACACTGAAGCTTTCTTT. This chain uses TRBV11-3 with TRBJ1-1, with TRBD1 as a possible D gene (6 bases). The CDR3 runs to 15 residues. The V and J ends lost 5 bases and 0 bases respectively, with 13 bases between them. Per the germline V gene, CDR1 is SGHNT and CDR2 is YENEEA.

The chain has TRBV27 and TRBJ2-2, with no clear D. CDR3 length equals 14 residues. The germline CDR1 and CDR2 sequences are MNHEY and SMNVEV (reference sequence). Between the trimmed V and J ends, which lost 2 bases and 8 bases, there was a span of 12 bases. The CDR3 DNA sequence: TGTGCCAGCAGTTTACCCCCGGGTCGAGGGGAGCTGTTTTTT. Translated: CASSLPPGRGELFF.

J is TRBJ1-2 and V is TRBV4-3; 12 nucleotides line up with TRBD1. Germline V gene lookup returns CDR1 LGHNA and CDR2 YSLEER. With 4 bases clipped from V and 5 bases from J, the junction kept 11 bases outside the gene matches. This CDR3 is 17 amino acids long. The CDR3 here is CASSPGTGGMGYYGYTF. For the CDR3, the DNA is TGCGCCAGCAGCCCGGGGACAGGGGGCATGGGGTATTATGGCTACACCTTC.

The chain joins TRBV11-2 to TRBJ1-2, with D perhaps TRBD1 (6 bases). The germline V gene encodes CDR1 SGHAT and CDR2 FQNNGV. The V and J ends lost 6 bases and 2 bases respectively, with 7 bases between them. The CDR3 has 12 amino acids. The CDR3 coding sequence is TGTGCCAGCAGAGGACAGAACTATGGCTACACCTTC. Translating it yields CASRGQNYGYTF.

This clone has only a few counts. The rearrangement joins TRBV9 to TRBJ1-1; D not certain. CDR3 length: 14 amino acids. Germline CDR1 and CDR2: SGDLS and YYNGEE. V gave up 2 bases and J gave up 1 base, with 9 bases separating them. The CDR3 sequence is CASSVGPENTEAFF. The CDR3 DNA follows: TGTGCCAGCAGCGTCGGTCCCGAGAACACTGAAGCTTTCTTT.

CDR3 sequence reads: CASSSRGNNQPQHF. The CDR3 DNA reads TGTGCCAGCAGTTCCAGGGGGAACAATCAGCCCCAGCATTTT. The chain combines TRBV27 with TRBJ1-5, with 7 bases matching TRBD1. J lost 3 bases, V lost 4 bases, and 3 bases had no gene match. Germline V gene lookup returns CDR1 MNHEY and CDR2 SMNVEV (reference sequence). The CDR3 loop spans 14 amino acids.

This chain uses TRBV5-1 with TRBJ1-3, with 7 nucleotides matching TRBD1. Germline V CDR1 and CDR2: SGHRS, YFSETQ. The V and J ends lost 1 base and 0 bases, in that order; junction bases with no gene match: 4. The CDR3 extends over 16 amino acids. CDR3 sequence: CASSLFGTASGNTIYF. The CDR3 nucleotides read TGCGCCAGCAGCTTGTTTGGGACAGCCTCTGGAAACACCATATATTTT. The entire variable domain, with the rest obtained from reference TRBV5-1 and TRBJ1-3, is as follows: KAGVTQTPRYLIKTRGQQVTLSCSPISGHRSVSWYQQTPGQGLQFLFEYFSETQRNKGNFPGRFSGRQFSNSRSEMNVSTLELGDSALYLCASSLFGTASGNTIYFGEGSWLTVV.

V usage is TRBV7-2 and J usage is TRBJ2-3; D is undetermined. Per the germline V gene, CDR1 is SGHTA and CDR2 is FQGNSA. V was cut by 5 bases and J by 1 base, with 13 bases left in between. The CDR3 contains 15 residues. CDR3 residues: CASSRLAKGTDTQYF. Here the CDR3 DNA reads TGTGCCAGCAGCAGACTGGCTAAGGGCACAGATACGCAGTATTTT.

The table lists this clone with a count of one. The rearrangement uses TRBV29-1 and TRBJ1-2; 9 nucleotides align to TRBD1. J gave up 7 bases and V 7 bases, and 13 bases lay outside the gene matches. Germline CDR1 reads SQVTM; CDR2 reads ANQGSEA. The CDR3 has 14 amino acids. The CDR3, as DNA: TGCAGCGCGCGGACAGGGGAAGGGTGGGGTGGCTACACCTTC. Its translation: CSARTGEGWGGYTF.

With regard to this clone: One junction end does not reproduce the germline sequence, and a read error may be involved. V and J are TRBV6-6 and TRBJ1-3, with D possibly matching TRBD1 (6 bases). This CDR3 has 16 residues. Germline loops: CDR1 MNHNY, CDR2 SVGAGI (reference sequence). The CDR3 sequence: CASSYGRGLAGNTIYF. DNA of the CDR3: TGTGCCAGCAGTTATGGCAGGGGTCTTGCTGGGAACACCATATATTTT.

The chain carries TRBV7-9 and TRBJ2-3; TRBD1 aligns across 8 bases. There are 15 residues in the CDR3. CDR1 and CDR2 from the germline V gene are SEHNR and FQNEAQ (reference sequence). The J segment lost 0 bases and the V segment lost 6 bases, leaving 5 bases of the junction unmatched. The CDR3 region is CASSSTGASTDTQYF. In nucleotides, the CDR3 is TGTGCCAGCAGTTCGACAGGGGCTAGCACAGATACGCAGTATTTT.

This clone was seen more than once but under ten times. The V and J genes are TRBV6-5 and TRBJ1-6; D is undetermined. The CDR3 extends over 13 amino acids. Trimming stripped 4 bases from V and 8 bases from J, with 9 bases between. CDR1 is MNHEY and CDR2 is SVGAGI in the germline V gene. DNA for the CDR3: TGTGCCAGCAGTTCCCCGGAGGATTCACCCCTCCACTTT. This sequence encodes CASSSPEDSPLHF.

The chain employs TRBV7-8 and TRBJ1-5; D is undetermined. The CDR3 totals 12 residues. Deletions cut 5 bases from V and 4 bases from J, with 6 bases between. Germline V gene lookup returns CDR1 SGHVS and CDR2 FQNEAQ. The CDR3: CASSPGNQPQHF. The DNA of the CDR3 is TGTGCCAGCAGCCCGGGGAATCAGCCCCAGCATTTT.

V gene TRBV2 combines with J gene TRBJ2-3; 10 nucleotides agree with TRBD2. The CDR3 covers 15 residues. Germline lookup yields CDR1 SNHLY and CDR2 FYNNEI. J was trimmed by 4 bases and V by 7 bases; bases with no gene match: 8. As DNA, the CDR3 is TGTGCCAGCACCTTAGAAGCGGGGGGGGCAGATACGCAGTATTTT. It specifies CASTLEAGGADTQYF.

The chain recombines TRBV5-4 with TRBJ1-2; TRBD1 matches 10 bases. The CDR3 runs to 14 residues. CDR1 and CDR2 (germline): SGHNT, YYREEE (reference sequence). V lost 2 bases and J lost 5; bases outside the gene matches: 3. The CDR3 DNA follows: TGTGCCAGCAGCTTACGACAGGGGGCATATGGCTACACCTTC. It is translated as CASSLRQGAYGYTF.